In its sample, the clone carrying this T cell receptor (beta chain) was seen once. Its antigen is undetermined. V was cut by 5 bases and J by 0 bases, with 9 bases left in between. The V gene's germline CDR1 is SGHTA and CDR2 FQGNSA. The CDR3 spans 14 residues. The record originates from a study of cytomegalovirus exposure and HLA in healthy donors. Findings of the study overall: Common viral pathogens (according to a later analysis) appeared linked to several of the most significant clusters. Available immune exposure information covered CMV serostatus only.

13 Jbeta primers and 60 Vbeta primers were used for the PCR. Study processing details: A later analysis tallied about 80 million unique TCR beta chains, 8.5 million to 11 million of them shared. Libraries were prepared by immunoSEQ multiplex PCR; TCRdb keeps only in-frame clonotypes and omits some of them. V and J calls and clone size are as listed in that table; D and trimming were resolved from the DNA. Of roughly 180,000 clones listed, 65% to 85% were seen once; the top ten hold around 4.3%. This receptor was taken from a woman aged 50 to 60 in good health and CMV-seropositive. The specimen sequenced was PBMCs. V usage is TRBV7-2 and J usage is TRBJ2-3; D call uncertain. CDR3 bases: TGTGCCAGCAGCGCGCTGCTTAGCACAGATACGCAGTATTTT. Protein product: CASSALLSTDTQYF.